Listed here is a single TCR beta chain. TCRdb's table, derived via immunoSEQ multiplex PCR, lists solely in-frame clones and lacks some. The sample lists roughly 60,000 clones, around 90% occurring once. The data were obtained in a study of T cell changes during pregnancy in multiple sclerosis. Material: peripheral blood, obtained before pregnancy. This TCR was sampled from a female donor with multiple sclerosis, enrolled in a pregnancy study.

The CDR3 spells CASSQEIRAHQPQHF. DNA for the CDR3: TGCGCCAGCAGCCAAGAGATCAGGGCCCATCAGCCCCAGCATTTT. V is TRBV4-3 and J is TRBJ1-5; TRBD1 might be the D (5 bases). V was shortened by 0 bases and J by 5 bases, with 11 bases between the two germline ends. Germline V lookup: CDR1 LGHNA, CDR2 YSLEER. CDR3 length: 15 residues.